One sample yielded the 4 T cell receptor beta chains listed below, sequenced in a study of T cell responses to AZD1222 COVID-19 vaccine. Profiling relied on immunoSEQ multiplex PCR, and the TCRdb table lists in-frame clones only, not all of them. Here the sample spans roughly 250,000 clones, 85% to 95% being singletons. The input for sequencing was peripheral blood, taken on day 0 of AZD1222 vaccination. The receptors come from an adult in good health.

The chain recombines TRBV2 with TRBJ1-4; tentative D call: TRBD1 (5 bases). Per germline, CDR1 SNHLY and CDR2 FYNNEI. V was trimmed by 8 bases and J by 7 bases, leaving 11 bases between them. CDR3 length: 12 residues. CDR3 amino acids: CASRQQPEKLFF. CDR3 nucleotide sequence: TGTGCCAGCCGACAGCAACCTGAAAAACTGTTTTTT.

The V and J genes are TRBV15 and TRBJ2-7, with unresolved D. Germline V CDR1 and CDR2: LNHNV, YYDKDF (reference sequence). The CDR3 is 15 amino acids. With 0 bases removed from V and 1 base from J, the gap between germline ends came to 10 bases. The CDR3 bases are TGTGCCACCAGCAGAGATGCGGACGCATCCTACGAGCAGTACTTC. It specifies CATSRDADASYEQYF.

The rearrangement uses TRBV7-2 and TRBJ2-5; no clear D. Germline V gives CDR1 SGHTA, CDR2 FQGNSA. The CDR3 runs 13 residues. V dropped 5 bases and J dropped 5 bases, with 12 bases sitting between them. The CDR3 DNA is TGTGCCAGCAGCCAAAGAAGCACGGAGACCCAGTACTTC. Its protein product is CASSQRSTETQYF.

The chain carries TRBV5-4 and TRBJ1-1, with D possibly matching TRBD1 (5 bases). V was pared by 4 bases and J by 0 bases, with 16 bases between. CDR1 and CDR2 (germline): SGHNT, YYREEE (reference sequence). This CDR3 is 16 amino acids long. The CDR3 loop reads CASSLPPQGVNTEAFF. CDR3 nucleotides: TGTGCCAGCAGCCTACCTCCCCAGGGAGTGAACACTGAAGCTTTCTTT.